These 29 T cell receptor beta chains were sequenced from one sample in a study of CD8+ T cells in alopecia areata. Those with alopecia areata gave lesional scalp punch biopsies and peripheral blood. cDNA prepared by RNA extraction and subsequent reverse transcription served as the template for sequencing. The repertoire was sequenced with immunoSEQ multiplex PCR; TCRdb's copy has only in-frame clones and lacks some. The sample contains 10,000 to 15,000 clones, over 55% of which appear only once. The specimen was skin. The receptors come from a human donor with alopecia areata.

The CDR3: CASSLVRPGEPQHF. DNA for the CDR3: TGTGCCAGCAGTTTAGTACGTCCCGGGGAGCCCCAGCATTTT. This sequence joins TRBV28 and TRBJ1-5; D call uncertain. This CDR3 has 14 residues. Germline V lookup: CDR1 MDHEN, CDR2 SYDVKM. Trimming left V 2 bases short and J 8 bases short, with 13 bases between.

The chain is built from TRBV7-9 and TRBJ1-3; no firm D call. CDR1 is SEHNR and CDR2 is FQNEAQ in the germline V gene (reference sequence). CDR3 size: 16 residues. V gave up 5 bases and J gave up 1 base, with 15 bases separating them. CDR3 in amino acids: CASSTAVGFSGNTIYF. CDR3 DNA sequence: TGTGCCAGCAGCACGGCGGTAGGGTTTTCTGGAAACACCATATATTTT.

This chain connects TRBV29-1 to TRBJ2-1; D is possibly TRBD1 (5 bases). CDR3 length: 13 amino acids. Trimming shortened V by 2 bases and J by 0 bases, and 5 bases separated the two germline ends. Germline V CDR1 and CDR2: SQVTM, ANQGSEA. CDR3 in DNA: TGCAGCGTTGAAAGGGGCTCCTACAATGAGCAGTTCTTC. Its translation: CSVERGSYNEQFF.

The CDR3 loop reads CSVVSAGVSSYEQYF. The CDR3 DNA is TGCAGCGTTGTGTCGGCAGGGGTGTCATCCTACGAGCAGTACTTC. The gene calls are TRBV29-1 and TRBJ2-7; a weak D match, TRBD1 (6 bases). The germline gives CDR1 SQVTM, CDR2 ANQGSEA. Between the trimmed V and J ends, which lost 4 bases and 1 base, there was a span of 17 bases. The CDR3 contains 15 residues.

This chain links TRBV28 with TRBJ2-7, with TRBD1 as a possible D gene (6 bases). The V and J ends lost 6 bases and 5 bases respectively, with 17 bases between them. The CDR3 contains 14 residues. CDR1 and CDR2 (germline): MDHEN, SYDVKM. The CDR3 DNA reads TGTGCCAGCAGCCGTCGGACAGCCCTCCACGAGCAGTACTTC. Protein: CASSRRTALHEQYF. The full variable domain, rest sourced from reference TRBV28 and TRBJ2-7, is DVKVTQSSRYLVKRTGEKVFLECVQDMDHENMFWYRQDPGLGLRLIYFSYDVKMKEKGDIPEGYSVSREKKERFSLILESASTNQTSMYLCASSRRTALHEQYFGPGTRLTVT.

The rearrangement uses TRBV5-1 and TRBJ1-1; D gene uncertain. This CDR3 is built from 15 residues. Germline assignment: CDR1 SGHRS and CDR2 YFSETQ. V lost 0 bases to trimming and J lost 1 base, with 10 bases between them. The CDR3 sequence is CASSLVGSGNTEAFF. The CDR3 DNA reads as TGCGCCAGCAGCTTGGTAGGGTCCGGGAACACTGAAGCTTTCTTT.

The rearrangement links TRBV4-3 to TRBJ2-5; D unresolved. V lost 1 base to trimming and J lost 1 base, with 10 bases between them. This CDR3 spans 15 amino acids. Germline CDR1 reads LGHNA; CDR2 reads YSLEER. The CDR3 sequence is CASSQALDFQETQYF. The CDR3 region has the DNA TGCGCCAGCAGCCAAGCGCTAGACTTCCAAGAGACCCAGTACTTC.

This clone was picked up one time. The CDR3 region has the DNA TGTGCCAGCAGTGACACTAGCGGGGGTTACGAGCAGTACTTC. Residues: CASSDTSGGYEQYF. V and J are TRBV6-6 and TRBJ2-7; 11 nucleotides align to TRBD2. Germline values: CDR1 MNHNY, CDR2 SVGAGI (reference sequence). This CDR3 contains 14 residues. V was clipped by 5 bases and J by 4 bases; unmatched bases: 4.

DNA of the CDR3: TGTGCCAGCAGTGGGGGCAGGGGGCGTCGGGGGACTGAAGCTTTCTTT. It translates to CASSGGRGRRGTEAFF. This sequence joins TRBV6-1 and TRBJ1-1; 8 nucleotides line up with TRBD1. The germline V gene has CDR1 MNHNS and CDR2 SASEGT. This CDR3 region has 16 residues. The trim removed 4 bases at V and 5 bases at J, leaving 12 bases unmatched.

The CDR3 bases are TGTGCCAGCAGCTTCGGAGGGTCGGACACTGAAGCTTTCTTT. This gives the protein CASSFGGSDTEAFF. The rearrangement joins TRBV7-2 to TRBJ1-1; D gene ambiguous. This CDR3 is built from 14 residues. Germline V gene data show CDR1 as SGHTA and CDR2 as FQGNSA. V dropped 3 bases and J dropped 3 bases, with 11 bases sitting between them.

This chain uses TRBV6-6 with TRBJ2-7; 9 nucleotides match TRBD1. V gave up 5 bases and J gave up 4 bases; unmatched junction bases: 3. Germline-derived CDR1 and CDR2 are MNHNY and SVGAGI (reference sequence). This CDR3 is 13 amino acids long. The CDR3 loop reads CASSRDRAYEQYF. CDR3 in DNA: TGTGCCAGCAGTCGGGACAGGGCTTACGAGCAGTACTTC.

This clone was seen a handful of times. This chain joins TRBV29-1 and TRBJ2-7, with TRBD1 matching 8 bases. The V gene end was trimmed by 6 bases and the J gene end by 2 bases; junction bases not matched to a gene: 9. CDR3 size: 14 residues. Germline CDR1 SQVTM, CDR2 ANQGSEA. CDR3 amino acids: CSVYAGGATYEQYF. The CDR3 DNA is TGCAGCGTCTACGCAGGGGGCGCTACCTACGAGCAGTACTTC.

The chain carries TRBV11-2 and TRBJ2-3; D unresolved. CDR1 and CDR2 (germline): SGHAT, FQNNGV. The V end lost 5 bases, the J end lost 10 bases, and 10 bases lay between the germline ends. There are 11 residues in the CDR3. The chain's CDR3 is CASSPNIPQYF. In DNA, the CDR3 is TGTGCCAGCAGCCCTAACATTCCGCAGTATTTT.

This clone has a handful of counts. The rearrangement links TRBV23-1 to TRBJ1-5; TRBD1 is a possible D gene (5 bases). TRBV23-1 is assigned to the ORF class and has an uncertain function. The CDR3 has 16 residues. V was pared by 2 bases and J by 1 base, with 12 bases between. The CDR3 nucleotides are TGCGCCAGCAGTCAAATGGGGGACTTGAGCAATCAGCCCCAGCATTTT. Amino acids: CASSQMGDLSNQPQHF.

The chain uses TRBV11-1 and TRBJ1-1, with D perhaps TRBD1 (5 bases). The germline V gene encodes CDR1 SGHAT and CDR2 FQDESV (reference sequence). V lost 0 bases and J lost 11, with 7 bases in between. CDR3 size: 11 residues. CDR3 loop: CASSLAGEAFF. CDR3 bases: TGTGCCAGCAGCTTAGCAGGGGAGGCTTTCTTT.

The J gene is TRBJ2-3, the V gene TRBV28; no clear D. Germline CDR1 reads MDHEN; CDR2 reads SYDVKM. The CDR3 has 13 amino acids. Deletions cut 2 bases from V and 0 bases from J, with 3 bases between. This CDR3 reads CASSLGSTDTQYF. The CDR3 DNA sequence: TGTGCCAGCAGTTTAGGCAGCACAGATACGCAGTATTTT. The full variable domain, its missing parts supplied by reference TRBV28 and TRBJ2-3, is DVKVTQSSRYLVKRTGEKVFLECVQDMDHENMFWYRQDPGLGLRLIYFSYDVKMKEKGDIPEGYSVSREKKERFSLILESASTNQTSMYLCASSLGSTDTQYFGPGTRLTVL.

This clone was observed a handful of times. The chain is built from TRBV7-2 and TRBJ1-4; the D is unclear. Germline loops: CDR1 SGHTA, CDR2 FQGNSA. V lost 1 base and J 8 bases, leaving 14 bases between the germline ends. This CDR3 region has 15 residues. The CDR3 bases are TGTGCCAGCAGCTTAGGGGCAGATAATAGAGAAAAACTGTTTTTT. Its protein product is CASSLGADNREKLFF.

This clone was seen once. CDR3 DNA sequence: TGTGCCAGCAGTTCCTCCTACGGGACTGAAGCTTTCTTT. Translating gives CASSSSYGTEAFF. V and J are TRBV6-6 and TRBJ1-1; D is ambiguous. This CDR3 contains 13 residues. Per germline, CDR1 MNHNY and CDR2 SVGAGI (reference sequence). The V end was cut by 4 bases, the J end by 5 bases, with 11 bases between.

The CDR3 protein is CASSGPDSYNSPLHF. CDR3 DNA: TGTGCCAGCAGTGGTCCAGACTCCTATAATTCACCCCTCCACTTT. The chain uses TRBV27 and TRBJ1-6, with D hard to call. Germline assignment: CDR1 MNHEY and CDR2 SMNVEV (reference sequence). CDR3 length: 15 amino acids. V lost 5 bases and J 0 bases, leaving 8 bases between the germline ends.

This clone occurred a few times. This chain joins TRBV14 and TRBJ1-1; 9 bases align to TRBD1. V shed 4 bases and J 1 base; nucleotides not matched to a gene: 16. This CDR3 has 19 residues. CDR1 and CDR2 (germline): SGHDN, FVKESK. CDR3 region: CASSLPSSGTGRRNTEAFF. The CDR3 nucleotides read TGTGCCAGCAGCCTGCCCTCGTCCGGGACAGGGAGAAGGAACACTGAAGCTTTCTTT.

The chain employs TRBV9 and TRBJ2-2; 7 bases agree with TRBD2. The J segment lost 4 bases and the V segment lost 7 bases, leaving 4 bases of the junction unmatched. The CDR3 totals 13 residues. CDR1 is SGDLS, CDR2 YYNGEE, per germline. CDR3 DNA sequence: TGTGCCAGCGGAACTAGCGTCACCGGGGAGCTGTTTTTT. Protein product: CASGTSVTGELFF.

For this clone: A much bigger clone sits one base away, suggesting this may be a read error. This rearrangement joins TRBV29-1 to TRBJ2-5; 7 bases agree with TRBD2. J was trimmed by 2 bases and V by 5 bases; bases with no gene match: 8. Germline assignment: CDR1 SQVTM and CDR2 ANQGSEA. The CDR3 is 14 residues long. CDR3: CSVLTSAAQETQYF. For the CDR3, the DNA is TGCAGCGTTCTAACTAGCGCGGCGCAAGAGACCCAGTACTTC.

V gene TRBV21-1 combines with J gene TRBJ1-3. TRBV21-1 is a pseudogene. The CDR3 has 13 residues. CDR3 amino acids: CASSKCSGNTIYF. The CDR3 bases are TGTGCCAGCAGCAAGTGCTCTGGAAACACCATATATTTT.

This clone was counted between two and nine times. The chain carries TRBV29-1 and TRBJ2-7; D is unclear. The germline CDR1 and CDR2 sequences are SQVTM and ANQGSEA. The CDR3 is 14 residues long. V dropped 6 bases and J dropped 0 bases, with 15 bases sitting between them. The CDR3 reads CSVLQRVSSYEQYF. For the CDR3, the DNA is TGCAGCGTACTACAGCGTGTGAGCTCCTACGAGCAGTACTTC.

This clone was seen a few times. The rearrangement links TRBV14 to TRBJ2-1; TRBD2 agrees at 12 bases. The CDR3 is made up of 19 amino acids. Germline-derived CDR1 and CDR2 are SGHDN and FVKESK. V was clipped by 0 bases and J by 2 bases; unmatched bases: 8. CDR3 region: CASSQDSRASGRAYNEQFF. CDR3 DNA: TGTGCCAGCAGCCAAGATTCGAGGGCTAGCGGGAGGGCCTACAATGAGCAGTTCTTC. Full variable domain (rest looked up from reference TRBV14 and TRBJ2-1): EAGVTQFPSHSVIEKGQTVTLRCDPISGHDNLYWYRRVMGKEIKFLLHFVKESKQDESGMPNNRFLAERTGGTYSTLKVQPAELEDSGVYFCASSQDSRASGRAYNEQFFGPGTRLTVL.

This clone was counted once. The chain carries TRBV19 and TRBJ1-5; unclear D gene. V gave up 3 bases and J gave up 0 bases, with 9 bases separating them. The germline CDR1 and CDR2 sequences are LNHDA and SQIVND (reference sequence). The CDR3 has 15 amino acids. The DNA for the CDR3 is TGTGCCAGTAGTATGTTCAGTTATAGCAATCAGCCCCAGCATTTT. This gives the protein CASSMFSYSNQPQHF. Full variable domain (remainder filled in from reference TRBV19 and TRBJ1-5): DGGITQSPKYLFRKEGQNVTLSCEQNLNHDAMYWYRQDPGQGLRLIYYSQIVNDFQKGDIAEGYSVSREKKESFPLTVTSAQKNPTAFYLCASSMFSYSNQPQHFGDGTRLSIL.

The chain uses TRBV29-1 and TRBJ1-4, with D perhaps matching TRBD1 (6 bases). Germline V gene data show CDR1 as SQVTM and CDR2 as ANQGSEA. This CDR3 is built from 13 residues. The V gene lost 7 bases and the J gene lost 0 bases, with 9 bases spanning the gap. DNA for the CDR3: TGCAGCGCCCGACAGGCAACTAATGAAAAACTGTTTTTT. Protein product: CSARQATNEKLFF.

This chain uses TRBV5-1 with TRBJ1-4; 7 bases agree with TRBD1. Trimming removed 0 bases from V and 4 bases from J; junction bases left unmatched: 6. The CDR3 totals 16 residues. Germline V gene sequence: CDR1 SGHRS, CDR2 YFSETQ. For the CDR3, the DNA is TGCGCCAGCAGCTTGGGGCTAGGGGGCGGTAATGAAAAACTGTTTTTT. It encodes CASSLGLGGGNEKLFF.

The V gene is TRBV9, the J gene TRBJ2-4; perhaps TRBD2 as D (7 bases). Per the germline V gene, CDR1 is SGDLS and CDR2 is YYNGEE. V shed 1 base and J shed 3 bases, with 14 bases lying between them. This CDR3 has 16 amino acids. Written as DNA, the CDR3 is TGTGCCAGCAGCGTAAACGGGGGGCCCAACAAAAACATTCAGTACTTC. Translated, it gives CASSVNGGPNKNIQYF.